This is a list of T cell receptor beta chains from one sample in a study of neurological immune-mediated disorders. TCRdb used MiXCR to reprocess the 5' RACE reads, holding one entry per CDR3 protein. The sample lists 45,000 or so distinct CDR3 sequences; about 6% were seen once. Sequenced material: CD4+ T cells from blood. The source is a woman aged 40 to 50 in good health. The CDR3 runs from the conserved cysteine through the conserved F or W. A D gene is named only where the DNA matches it firmly. Rows give clone size only sometimes, using once, few, many, or a class for an expanded clone.

cdr3_aa cdr3_nt j_call clone_size v_call d_call
CASSLAAPLHF TGTGCCAGCAGCCTGGCTGCACCCCTCCACTTT TRBJ1-6 many TRBV7-2 .
CASSQGQVYEQYF TGCGCCAGCAGCCAGGGACAGGTGTACGAGCAGTACTTC TRBJ2-7 many TRBV5-1 TRBD1
CASSLVVPGSGANVLTF TGCGCCAGCAGCTTGGTGGTCCCGGGCTCTGGGGCCAACGTCCTGACTTTC TRBJ2-6 many TRBV5-1 .
CASSNNRDTGELFF TGTGCCAGCAGCAATAACAGGGACACCGGGGAGCTGTTTTTT TRBJ2-2 many TRBV7-9 .
CASSGGSRETQYF TGTGCTAGCTCTGGGGGCTCTAGGGAGACCCAGTACTTC TRBJ2-5 many TRBV7-7 .
CASSLWSGTDNEQFF TGCGCCAGCAGCTTGTGGTCAGGGACGGACAATGAGCAGTTCTTC TRBJ2-1 many TRBV5-1 .
CASSVVVEGTEAFF TGTGCCAGCAGCGTAGTAGTAGAGGGCACTGAAGCTTTCTTT TRBJ1-1 many TRBV9 .
CASSLDPGSSGNTIYF TGTGCCAGCAGCTTGGACCCCGGGAGCTCTGGAAACACCATATATTTT TRBJ1-3 many TRBV5-5 .
CASSSPGTALTYEQYF TGTGCCAGCAGTTCCCCAGGGACCGCACTAACCTACGAGCAGTACTTC TRBJ2-7 many TRBV12-3/TRBV12-4 .
CASSFGLAGEGEQFF TGCGCCAGCAGCTTTGGACTAGCGGGAGAGGGTGAGCAGTTCTTC TRBJ2-1 many TRBV5-1 TRBD2
CAISVRTGVNEQFF TGTGCCATCAGTGTTCGGACAGGTGTCAATGAGCAGTTCTTC TRBJ2-1 . TRBV10-3 TRBD1
CASSQSQGSTDTQYF TGTGCCAGCAGCCAAAGCCAGGGGAGCACAGATACGCAGTATTTT TRBJ2-3 many TRBV3-1 .
CSVERPSIMDTQYF TGCAGTGTGGAAAGACCCTCCATTATGGATACGCAGTATTTT TRBJ2-3 many TRBV20-1 .
CASSLVGASGSKGGEQFF TGTGCCAGCAGCTTAGTAGGCGCTAGCGGGAGTAAAGGGGGTGAGCAGTTCTTC TRBJ2-1 many TRBV7-8 TRBD2
CASSLGQWTEAFF TGTGCCAGCAGCCTAGGACAGTGGACTGAAGCTTTCTTT TRBJ1-1 many TRBV6-4 .
CASSLKGNEQFF TGTGCCAGCAGCTTAAAAGGCAATGAGCAGTTCTTC TRBJ2-1 many TRBV7-8 .
CASSLRTSSHEQFF TGCGCCAGCAGCCTACGGACTAGCTCGCATGAGCAGTTCTTC TRBJ2-1 many TRBV5-1 TRBD2